This TCR beta chain came from a study of blood T cell repertoires in COVID-19. Study summary: Samples of COVID-19 (acute and convalescent) were obtained from the United States, Italy and Spain. Nucleic acid was either cDNA or gDNA, and it came from T cells, B-cell-depleted T cells, or PBMCs.

Authors' data handling: Estimation of nucleated cell counts was performed using reference gene primer amplification. Repertoires were generated with immunoSEQ multiplex PCR, while TCRdb's copy carries only in-frame clones and drops some. V and J calls and clone size come straight from that table; D and trimming were deduced from the DNA. Of about 160,000 clones in the sample, approximately 85% were seen once. Germline V CDR1 and CDR2: MNHEY, SVGAGI. The CDR3 is made up of 15 amino acids. After removal of 5 bases from V and 10 bases from J, the junction contained 9 bases not matched to a gene. The chain is built from TRBV6-5 and TRBJ2-1, with TRBD1 matching over 12 bases. Specimen: peripheral blood. This clonotype was sampled from a man aged 55 to 70 who had recovered from COVID-19. The CDR3 loop is CASSHPGQGAIEQFF. The CDR3 nucleotides read TGTGCCAGCAGTCATCCGGGACAGGGGGCAATAGAGCAGTTCTTC.